The rows below give T cell receptor beta chains drawn from one sample of a study of chemoradiotherapy in HPV16-positive cancers. Some clones are missing from TCRdb's copy, which holds only in-frame ones; the method was immunoSEQ multiplex PCR. Among 1,500 to 2,000 clones listed, approximately 94% were seen once. Specimen: tumor tissue, collected from a patient who underwent chemoradiotherapy. The receptors stem from a human donor with HPV-associated anogenital cancer. The conserved cysteine and the conserved F or W are not part of the CDR3 here. The D gene is left open where the match is weak.

d_gene,v_gene,j_gene,CDR3aa
.,TRBV2,TRBJ2-1,ASSERGIGQF
TRBD2,TRBV30,.,ARSRAGDVNEQY
.,TRBV11-2,TRBJ2-7,ASSLDSVMGYEQY
.,TRBV4-2,TRBJ1-5,ASSRQGEGNQPQH
TRBD2,TRBV14,TRBJ2-5,ASSLLLAGPQETQY
.,TRBV5-1,TRBJ1-1,ASSLLSLPRLNTEAF
.,TRBV5-1,TRBJ1-1,ASSQGPGRTATEAF
TRBD2,TRBV4-3,TRBJ2-1,ASSQEGSGGPYNEQF
.,TRBV5-1,TRBJ1-5,ASSTGGLNQPQH
TRBD1,TRBV6-6,TRBJ1-2,ASKQGLDGYT
.,TRBV6-1,TRBJ1-2,ASSEDWSGAEGYT
.,TRBV4-2,TRBJ1-1,ASSQWATTEAF
TRBD1,TRBV11-2,TRBJ1-1,ASSLWGRGQFQLEAF
TRBD1,TRBV6-4,TRBJ2-2,ASSDGTGNTGELF
TRBD1,TRBV6-5,TRBJ1-2,ASSYFRGTGIDGYT
.,TRBV28,TRBJ2-7,ASTRAHEQY
.,TRBV5-1,TRBJ2-3,ASSLEVGRDTQY
.,TRBV15,TRBJ2-1,ATSRDQGSYNEQF
.,TRBV5-1,TRBJ1-6,ASSLIRAVDSPLH
.,TRBV5-4,TRBJ1-5,ASSLAGSNQPQH
.,TRBV5-6,TRBJ1-2,ASSSRGFGYT
.,TRBV30,TRBJ1-3,AWSVLGNTIY
.,TRBV28,TRBJ2-3,ASSMDGTDTQY